A selection of T cell receptor beta chains follows, all from one sample in a study of blood T cells in healthy people across ages. TCRdb processed the 5' RACE reads anew with MiXCR; each CDR3 protein has one entry. There are around 900,000 distinct CDR3 sequences in the sample; more than 25% occur only once, and around a sixth lies in the top ten. Material for sequencing was blood. The receptors shown here come from a woman aged 80 or over in good health. CDR3s include the opening cysteine and the closing phenylalanine or tryptophan. A D gene is named only where the DNA matches it firmly. Not all rows give a size; the values are once, few, many and, for expanded clones, a class.

cdr3_nt	cdr3_aa	d_call	clone_size	v_call	j_call
TGCGCCAGCAGCCCTCCCGGACAGGGGAACACCGGGGAGCTGTTTTTT	CASSPPGQGNTGELFF	TRBD1	few	TRBV5-1	TRBJ2-2
TGCAGCGTCAGAAGGGATTCCTACGAGCAGTACTTC	CSVRRDSYEQYF	.	many	TRBV29-1	TRBJ2-7
TGCGCCAGCAGCCAAGAAGGGCGGGCCCAGGGGCGTGAGCAGTTCTTC	CASSQEGRAQGREQFF	.	many	TRBV4-1	TRBJ2-1
TGTGCCAGCAGCGGGGAGACACAACGGGGAGGCTACACCTTC	CASSGETQRGGYTF	.	few	TRBV7-9	TRBJ1-2
TGTGCCAGCAGTTACAACGGACAGAAAAACATTCAGTACTTC	CASSYNGQKNIQYF	.	many	TRBV6-6	TRBJ2-4
TGTGCCAGCAGCTCGACCCGGCGGAATCAGCCCCAGCATTTT	CASSSTRRNQPQHF	.	few	TRBV6-2/TRBV6-3	TRBJ1-5
TGTGCCAGCAGCTTAGAGGCCCAAGTAAAAGCTTTCTTT	CASSLEAQVKAFF	.	few	TRBV7-2	TRBJ1-1
TGTGCCAGCAGCTTAGGAGGACAGGGGCCTCAAGAGACCCAGTACTTC	CASSLGGQGPQETQYF	TRBD1	many	TRBV7-2	TRBJ2-5
TGCGCCAGCAGCCAAGTGGGGACAGGGAAGGGCACTGAAGCTTTCTTT	CASSQVGTGKGTEAFF	TRBD1	few	TRBV4-3	TRBJ1-1
TGTGCCAGCAGCCAAGAAAACAGGGGGGGCCATGGCTACACCTTC	CASSQENRGGHGYTF	TRBD1	.	TRBV14	TRBJ1-2
TGTGCCATCAGTGATCCGGGACAGGAGTCCTACGAGCAGTACTTC	CAISDPGQESYEQYF	TRBD1	many	TRBV10-3	TRBJ2-7
TGTGCCAGCAGATATTGGGCGGGGGGGTCGCAAGAGACCCAGTACTTC	CASRYWAGGSQETQYF	TRBD2	many	TRBV6-2/TRBV6-3	TRBJ2-5
TGTGCCAGCAGCCAAGGGGAAGGGCAGGGCTACACCTTC	CASSQGEGQGYTF	.	few	TRBV3-1	TRBJ1-2
TGTGCCAGCAGCTTCAGACAGGGTGAATCTTACAATGAGCAGTTCTTC	CASSFRQGESYNEQFF	TRBD1	many	TRBV5-6	TRBJ2-1
TGTGCCAGCAGCACTAGGAGACAGGGTGGACAAGAGACCCAGTACTTC	CASSTRRQGGQETQYF	.	many	TRBV21-1	TRBJ2-5
TGTGCCAGCAGCCGGGACGGAAGCACAGATACGCAGTATTTT	CASSRDGSTDTQYF	.	.	TRBV2	TRBJ2-3
TGTGCCAGCAGCTTAACAGGGGAAACTAATGAAAAACTGTTTTTT	CASSLTGETNEKLFF	TRBD1	few	TRBV5-6	TRBJ1-4
TGTGCCAGCAGCCAAGTTAGGACTTCCTACAATGAGCAGTTCTTC	CASSQVRTSYNEQFF	.	many	TRBV3-1	TRBJ2-1
TGTGCCAGTAGTATGATGCCAGGACAAGAGACCCAGTACTTC	CASSMMPGQETQYF	.	many	TRBV19	TRBJ2-5
TGCAGTGCTAGAGCGGTCAGGTATGGAGAGCAGTACTTC	CSARAVRYGEQYF	.	.	TRBV20-1	TRBJ2-7
TGCGCCAGCAGCCAGGGGACAGGGGATCTGAGAGGCTACACCTTC	CASSQGTGDLRGYTF	TRBD1	few	TRBV4-3	TRBJ1-2
TGTGCCTGGAGTCCTGGGGCCAACGTCCTGACTTTC	CAWSPGANVLTF	.	.	TRBV30	TRBJ2-6
TGTGCCATCAGTGACCAAAATAGCAATCAGCCCCAGCATTTT	CAISDQNSNQPQHF	.	many	TRBV10-3	TRBJ1-5
TGTGCCAGCAGCCAAAGCCTGATCGAGCAGTACTTC	CASSQSLIEQYF	.	many	TRBV3-1	TRBJ2-7
TGTGCCAGCAGTGCCATGGGACGGTTCCAAGAGACCCAGTACTTC	CASSAMGRFQETQYF	.	many	TRBV12-3/TRBV12-4	TRBJ2-5
TGTGCCAGTAGAAAGAGCGGGGGCTACGAGCAGTACTTC	CASRKSGGYEQYF	TRBD2	few	TRBV19	TRBJ2-7
TGTGCCAGCAGTGAATACCACAGCCCTGGTTATGGCTACACCTTC	CASSEYHSPGYGYTF	.	many	TRBV6-1	TRBJ1-2
TGCAAGGCAATGGGGGGGGCCGGCACAGATACGCAGTATTTT	CKAMGGAGTDTQYF	.	many	TRBV20-1	TRBJ2-3